Listed here are 30 T cell receptor beta chains from one sample, sequenced in a study of OX40 agonist ivuxolimab in advanced cancers. The assay was immunoSEQ multiplex PCR, and TCRdb's table has in-frame clones only and misses some. The sample lists almost 70,000 clones, approximately 89% seen once, with roughly 0.27% in the top ten. The input for sequencing was CD4+ or CD8+ T cells sorted from blood, taken in a trial of the OX40 agonist ivuxolimab. The receptors shown here come from an adult with an advanced solid tumor such as melanoma, head and neck, liver or kidney cancer.

This clone has just one count. This chain's CDR3 is CASSLRPGLQGTDTQYF. DNA of the CDR3: TGCGCCAGCAGCTTGAGGCCAGGGCTGCAGGGGACAGATACGCAGTATTTT. This sequence joins TRBV5-1 and TRBJ2-3; weak D call: TRBD1 (6 bases). CDR1 is SGHRS, CDR2 YFSETQ, per germline. CDR3 length: 17 residues. V lost 1 base and J lost 3, with 18 bases in between.

The chain links TRBV6-5 to TRBJ1-6; D ambiguous. The CDR3 loop spans 12 amino acids. Trimming cost V 7 bases and J 11 bases, with 12 bases left between them. Germline V gives CDR1 MNHEY, CDR2 SVGAGI. CDR3 bases: TGTGCCAGCACCGACCGGCAGACACCCCTCCACTTT. It codes for CASTDRQTPLHF.

The rearrangement links TRBV6-5 to TRBJ1-1, with TRBD1 matching over 7 bases. V trimming: 2 bases; J trimming: 4 bases; junction bases outside the gene matches: 7. The CDR3 sequence is 15 residues long. The germline V gene encodes CDR1 MNHEY and CDR2 SVGAGI. This chain's CDR3 is CASSYGRQGGTEAFF. The CDR3 DNA reads as TGTGCCAGCAGTTACGGAAGACAGGGCGGCACTGAAGCTTTCTTT.

V usage is TRBV27 and J usage is TRBJ2-2; 10 positions match TRBD2. Per germline, CDR1 MNHEY and CDR2 SMNVEV (reference sequence). The CDR3 loop spans 16 amino acids. V lost 4 bases and J lost 7; bases outside the gene matches: 9. The DNA for the CDR3 is TGTGCCAGCAGTTCCAGCGGGAGGGCCCTCCACGGGGAGCTGTTTTTT. This encodes CASSSSGRALHGELFF.

V and J are TRBV30 and TRBJ1-6, with 8 bases aligning to TRBD1. This CDR3 has 15 residues. The V and J ends lost 1 base and 7 bases, in that order; junction bases with no gene match: 6. CDR1 and CDR2 from the germline V gene are GTSNPN and SVGIG (reference sequence). The CDR3 DNA reads as TGTGCCTGGAGTGCTTGGACAGGGTCCAATTCACCCCTCCACTTT. It is translated as CAWSAWTGSNSPLHF.

The V call is TRBV19, the J call TRBJ2-7; D not resolved. V was trimmed by 3 bases and J by 12 bases, leaving 18 bases between them. Germline CDR1 reads LNHDA; CDR2 reads SQIVND (reference sequence). CDR3 length: 13 amino acids. CDR3 sequence reads: CASSIPDTSFLYF. CDR3 DNA sequence: TGTGCCAGTAGTATCCCGGATACGAGCTTTTTGTACTTC.

The CDR3 here is CASSQVWSETQYF. The DNA of the CDR3 is TGTGCCAGCAGCCAAGTTTGGTCGGAGACCCAGTACTTC. The V gene is TRBV14, the J gene TRBJ2-5; D ambiguous. V was cut by 1 base and J by 5 bases, with 8 bases left in between. The CDR3 sequence is 13 residues long. CDR1 and CDR2 from the germline V gene are SGHDN and FVKESK.

CDR3 region: CASSFSGTPSNYGYTF. The CDR3 DNA is TGTGCCAGCAGCTTCTCCGGGACGCCTTCTAACTATGGCTACACCTTC. This sequence joins TRBV11-2 and TRBJ1-2; D may be TRBD1 (5 bases). V gave up 3 bases and J gave up 0 bases, with 14 bases separating them. Germline CDR1 and CDR2: SGHAT and FQNNGV. The CDR3 covers 16 residues.

This sequence joins TRBV15 and TRBJ2-7; perhaps D is TRBD1 or TRBD2 (5 bases each). This CDR3 contains 15 residues. Deletions cut 1 base from V and 3 bases from J, with 13 bases between. Germline-derived CDR1 and CDR2 are LNHNV and YYDKDF (reference sequence). The CDR3 sequence is CATSRGRVGGYEQYF. The CDR3 DNA is TGTGCCACCAGCAGAGGCAGGGTAGGAGGCTACGAGCAGTACTTC.

The rearrangement joins TRBV30 to TRBJ2-3, with 10 bases fitting TRBD2. Losses at the gene ends were 7 bases for V and 8 bases for J; bases not matched to a gene: 9. The CDR3 has 13 amino acids. CDR1 GTSNPN and CDR2 SVGIG come from the germline V gene (reference sequence). The CDR3 sequence is CALRLAGARTQYF. CDR3 bases: TGTGCCTTAAGACTAGCGGGCGCGCGTACGCAGTATTTT.

About this clone itself: The junction departs from germline at one end; a sequencing error may be responsible. The V and J genes are TRBV7-7 and TRBJ2-4, with 10 bases that match TRBD1. Germline V gene lookup returns CDR1 SSHAT and CDR2 FNYEAQ (reference sequence). The CDR3 is 13 residues long. CDR3 in DNA: TGTGCTAGCAGCGCGGACAGGGGGGACATTCAGTACTTC. It is translated as CASSADRGDIQYF.

The chain combines TRBV5-1 with TRBJ1-2; D perhaps matches TRBD1 (5 bases). There are 14 residues in the CDR3. V lost 4 bases, J lost 5 bases, and 15 bases lay in between. Per germline, CDR1 SGHRS and CDR2 YFSETQ. CDR3 nucleotide sequence: TGCGCCAGCAGCCCGCTCCAGGGAGGGTATGGCTACACCTTC. Amino acid sequence: CASSPLQGGYGYTF.

This rearrangement joins TRBV11-2 to TRBJ2-3; TRBD2 aligns across 7 bases. This CDR3 comprises 16 residues. The junction had 9 bases not matched to a gene; V was cut back by 4 bases and J by 2 bases. The germline V gene encodes CDR1 SGHAT and CDR2 FQNNGV. The CDR3 region has the DNA TGTGCCAGCAGCTCCGGGATAGCGGGCCACACAGATACGCAGTATTTT. It yields the protein CASSSGIAGHTDTQYF.

The chain has TRBV7-8 and TRBJ1-2; D unresolved. Trimming took 4 bases from V and 3 from J, leaving 6 bases between them. The V gene's germline CDR1 is SGHVS and CDR2 FQNEAQ. The CDR3 sequence is 12 residues long. The CDR3 region is CASSSSDYGYTF. The DNA of the CDR3 is TGTGCCAGCAGCTCTTCCGACTATGGCTACACCTTC.

The gene calls are TRBV18 and TRBJ1-3; TRBD1 is a possible D gene (5 bases). The CDR3 runs 15 residues. V lost 0 bases and J lost 8, with 14 bases in between. Germline CDR1 KGHSH, CDR2 LQKENI. CDR3 in DNA: TGTGCCAGCTCACCACCTGCGGGGGTTTTTGACACCATATATTTT. This sequence encodes CASSPPAGVFDTIYF.

The V and J genes are TRBV27 and TRBJ2-1; 7 bases are a match to TRBD2. Germline loops: CDR1 MNHEY, CDR2 SMNVEV (reference sequence). V trimming: 5 bases; J trimming: 8 bases; junction bases outside the gene matches: 12. The CDR3 has 15 residues. For the CDR3, the DNA is TGTGCCAGCAGTATACTAGCGACCTTCTTAGATGAGCAGTTCTTC. This gives the protein CASSILATFLDEQFF.

The rearrangement joins TRBV15 to TRBJ2-1; TRBD1 matches at 10 bases. The junction had 6 bases not matched to a gene; V was cut back by 4 bases and J by 6 bases. Germline V gives CDR1 LNHNV, CDR2 YYDKDF (reference sequence). CDR3 length equals 15 residues. The CDR3 sequence is CATSTDRGFINEQFF. For the CDR3, the DNA is TGTGCCACCAGCACGGACAGGGGGTTTATCAATGAGCAGTTCTTC.

This clone came up a few times. The rearrangement joins TRBV4-2 to TRBJ1-1; maybe TRBD1 (5 bases). The CDR3 loop spans 15 amino acids. The V gene's germline CDR1 is LGHNA and CDR2 YNFKEQ. V was pared by 0 bases and J by 1 base, with 9 bases between. Here the CDR3 DNA reads TGTGCCAGCAGCCAAGATGGGGCAGGGAACACTGAAGCTTTCTTT. This codes for CASSQDGAGNTEAFF.

The chain employs TRBV19 and TRBJ2-2; 7 bases agree with TRBD1. There are 15 residues in the CDR3. Per the germline V gene, CDR1 is LNHDA and CDR2 is SQIVND (reference sequence). V gave up 7 bases and J gave up 2 bases; unmatched junction bases: 7. The CDR3 is CASKVGTVNTGELFF. Here the CDR3 DNA reads TGTGCCAGTAAGGTCGGGACAGTTAACACCGGGGAGCTGTTTTTT.

The chain has TRBV5-1 and TRBJ2-1; the D is unclear. In germline, CDR1 is SGHRS, CDR2 YFSETQ. V lost 3 bases to trimming and J lost 4 bases, with 11 bases between them. The CDR3 length is 14 residues. In nucleotides, the CDR3 is TGCGCCAGCAGCTCTCAAATTGCATACAATGAGCAGTTCTTC. Translation gives CASSSQIAYNEQFF.

The genes are TRBV18 and TRBJ1-5, with TRBD1 identical over 7 bases. J lost 2 bases, V lost 6 bases, and 10 bases had no gene match. Per germline, CDR1 KGHSH and CDR2 LQKENI. The CDR3 totals 16 residues. The CDR3 protein is CASSRGQLSGNQPQHF. The CDR3 bases are TGTGCCAGCTCGCGGGGACAGCTTTCCGGCAATCAGCCCCAGCATTTT.

The chain carries TRBV7-3 and TRBJ2-3; D is possibly TRBD2 (6 bases). This CDR3 has 15 residues. Germline V gene sequence: CDR1 SGHTA, CDR2 FQGTGA. Trimming removed 1 base at V and 4 bases at J, with 12 bases between. DNA of the CDR3: TGTGCCAGCAGCTTAATGGGGGGAGGTGCAGATACGCAGTATTTT. Encoded protein: CASSLMGGGADTQYF.

The sample holds one count of this clone. CDR3 nucleotides: TGCGCCAGCAGCTTCAGCGGGGGCGGGTACGAGCAGTACTTC. Its translation is CASSFSGGGYEQYF. This chain uses TRBV5-1 with TRBJ2-7, with 8 bases aligning to TRBD2. With 2 bases clipped from V and 4 bases from J, the junction kept 5 bases outside the gene matches. The germline CDR1 and CDR2 sequences are SGHRS and YFSETQ. The CDR3 loop spans 14 amino acids.

The chain recombines TRBV28 with TRBJ2-3; D assignment may be TRBD1 or TRBD2 (5 bases each). V gave up 4 bases and J gave up 6 bases, with 20 bases separating them. Germline V gene data show CDR1 as MDHEN and CDR2 as SYDVKM. This CDR3 contains 16 residues. The CDR3 region is CASSYFSGRHMDTQYF. The CDR3 DNA follows: TGTGCCAGCAGTTATTTCTCGGGACGTCATATGGATACGCAGTATTTT.

The chain has TRBV5-1 and TRBJ2-3; TRBD2 matches 11 bases. Trimming removed 6 bases from V and 7 bases from J; junction bases left unmatched: 10. Per the germline V gene, CDR1 is SGHRS and CDR2 is YFSETQ. CDR3 length equals 15 residues. The CDR3 DNA is TGCGCCAGCAACAATATAGCGGGAGGGGAGAATACGCAGTATTTT. Encoded protein: CASNNIAGGENTQYF.

This chain uses TRBV6-1 with TRBJ2-5; D may be TRBD2 (5 bases). This CDR3 region has 14 residues. CDR1 is MNHNS and CDR2 is SASEGT in the germline V gene. V dropped 7 bases and J dropped 5 bases, with 17 bases sitting between them. CDR3 protein: CASNPGGPGETQYF. The DNA of the CDR3 is TGTGCCAGCAATCCCGGAGGCCCGGGGGAGACCCAGTACTTC.

The gene calls are TRBV19 and TRBJ2-6; 7 bases are shared with TRBD1. The CDR3 loop spans 15 amino acids. The junction had 6 bases not matched to a gene; V was cut back by 6 bases and J by 4 bases. Germline V gene lookup returns CDR1 LNHDA and CDR2 SQIVND (reference sequence). The CDR3 region is CASRTTGIGANVLTF. The DNA of the CDR3 is TGTGCCAGTAGGACGACAGGGATAGGGGCCAACGTCCTGACTTTC. Looking up the rest from reference TRBV19 and TRBJ2-6 gives the full variable domain: DGGITQSPKYLFRKEGQNVTLSCEQNLNHDAMYWYRQDPGQGLRLIYYSQIVNDFQKGDIAEGYSVSREKKESFPLTVTSAQKNPTAFYLCASRTTGIGANVLTFGAGSRLTVL.

V is TRBV5-4 and J is TRBJ2-3; 11 positions agree with TRBD2. Trimming took 4 bases from V and 5 from J; bases not matched to a gene: 9. CDR3 length equals 16 residues. Germline V gene data show CDR1 as SGHNT and CDR2 as YYREEE (reference sequence). This CDR3 reads CASSRIAGGGLDTQYF. As DNA, the CDR3 is TGTGCCAGCAGCAGGATAGCGGGGGGGGGATTAGATACGCAGTATTTT.

The chain combines TRBV19 with TRBJ1-5; 9 bases line up with TRBD1. Germline CDR1 and CDR2: LNHDA and SQIVND (reference sequence). V was clipped by 3 bases and J by 7 bases; unmatched bases: 4. The CDR3 runs 14 residues. The CDR3 DNA sequence: TGTGCCAGTAGTATTTCGGACAGGGGCCAGCCCCAGCATTTT. Its translation is CASSISDRGQPQHF.

The chain uses TRBV19 and TRBJ1-5; no clear D gene. This CDR3 has 15 residues. Germline lookup yields CDR1 LNHDA and CDR2 SQIVND (reference sequence). Trimming removed 3 bases from V and 5 bases from J, with 14 bases in between. The CDR3 region has the DNA TGTGCCAGTAGTATCTCCGGTGGCAGCCATCAGCCCCAGCATTTT. As protein: CASSISGGSHQPQHF.